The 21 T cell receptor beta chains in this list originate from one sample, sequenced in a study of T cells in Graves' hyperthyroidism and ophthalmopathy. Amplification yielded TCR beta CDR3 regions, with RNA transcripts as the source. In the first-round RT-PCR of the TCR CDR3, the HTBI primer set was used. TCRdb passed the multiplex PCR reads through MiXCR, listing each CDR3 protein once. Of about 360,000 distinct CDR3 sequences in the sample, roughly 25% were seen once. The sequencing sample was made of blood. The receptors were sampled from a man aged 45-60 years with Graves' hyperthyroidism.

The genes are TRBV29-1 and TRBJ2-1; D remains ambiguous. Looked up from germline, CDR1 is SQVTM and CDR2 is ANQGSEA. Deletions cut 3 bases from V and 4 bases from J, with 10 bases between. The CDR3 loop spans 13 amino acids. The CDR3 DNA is TGCAGCGTTGAGGCTACGCTGTACAATGAGCAGTTCTTC. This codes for CSVEATLYNEQFF.

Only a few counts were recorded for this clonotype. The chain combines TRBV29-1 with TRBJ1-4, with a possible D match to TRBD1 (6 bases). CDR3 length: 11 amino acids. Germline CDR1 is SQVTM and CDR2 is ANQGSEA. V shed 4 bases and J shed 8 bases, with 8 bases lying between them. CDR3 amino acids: CSVGGGEKLFF. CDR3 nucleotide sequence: TGCAGCGTTGGTGGGGGCGAAAAACTGTTTTTT. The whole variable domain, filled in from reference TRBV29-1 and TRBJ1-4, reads SAVISQKPSRDICQRGTSLTIQCQVDSQVTMMFWYRQQPGQSLTLIATANQGSEATYESGFVIDKFPISRPNLTFSTLTVSNMSPEDSSIYLCSVGGGEKLFFGSGTQLSVL.

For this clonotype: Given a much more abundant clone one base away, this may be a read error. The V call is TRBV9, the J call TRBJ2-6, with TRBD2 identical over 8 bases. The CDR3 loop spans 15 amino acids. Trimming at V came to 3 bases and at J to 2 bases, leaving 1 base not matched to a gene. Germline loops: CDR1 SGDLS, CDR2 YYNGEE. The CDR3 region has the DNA TGTGCCAGCAGCGCCGGGGGGGCTGGGGCCAACGTCCTGACTTTC. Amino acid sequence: CASSAGGAGANVLTF. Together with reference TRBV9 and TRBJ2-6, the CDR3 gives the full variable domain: DSGVTQTPKHLITATGQRVTLRCSPRSGDLSVYWYQQSLDQGLQFLIQYYNGEERAKGNILERFSAQQFPDLHSELNLSSLELGDSALYFCASSAGGAGANVLTFGAGSRLTVL.

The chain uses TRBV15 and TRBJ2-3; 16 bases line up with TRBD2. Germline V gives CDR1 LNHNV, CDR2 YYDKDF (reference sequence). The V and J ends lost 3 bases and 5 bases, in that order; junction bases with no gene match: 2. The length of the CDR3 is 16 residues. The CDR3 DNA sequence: TGTGCCACCAGCAGGGGACTAGCGGGAGGGGGAGATACGCAGTATTTT. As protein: CATSRGLAGGGDTQYF.

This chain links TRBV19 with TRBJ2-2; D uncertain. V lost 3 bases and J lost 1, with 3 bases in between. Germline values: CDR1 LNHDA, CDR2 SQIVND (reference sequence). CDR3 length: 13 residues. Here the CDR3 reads CASSMGNTGELFF. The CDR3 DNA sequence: TGTGCCAGTAGTATGGGGAACACCGGGGAGCTGTTTTTT. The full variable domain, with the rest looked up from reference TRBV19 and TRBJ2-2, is DGGITQSPKYLFRKEGQNVTLSCEQNLNHDAMYWYRQDPGQGLRLIYYSQIVNDFQKGDIAEGYSVSREKKESFPLTVTSAQKNPTAFYLCASSMGNTGELFFGEGSRLTVL.

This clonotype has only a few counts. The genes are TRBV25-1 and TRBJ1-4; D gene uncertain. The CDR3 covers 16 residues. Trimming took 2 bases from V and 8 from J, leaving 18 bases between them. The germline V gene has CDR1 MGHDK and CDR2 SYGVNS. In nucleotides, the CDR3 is TGTGCCAGCAGTGAAAATGGGGAGGTCGGTTACGAAAAACTGTTTTTT. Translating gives CASSENGEVGYEKLFF.

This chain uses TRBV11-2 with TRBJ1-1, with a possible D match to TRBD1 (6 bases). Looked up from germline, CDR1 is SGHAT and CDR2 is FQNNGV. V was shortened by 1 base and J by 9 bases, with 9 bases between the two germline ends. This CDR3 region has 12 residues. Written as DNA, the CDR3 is TGTGCCAGCAGCTTAGGTGGACAGAAAGCTTTCTTT. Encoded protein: CASSLGGQKAFF. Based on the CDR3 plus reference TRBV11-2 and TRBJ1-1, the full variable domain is EAGVAQSPRYKIIEKRQSVAFWCNPISGHATLYWYQQILGQGPKLLIQFQNNGVVDDSQLPKDRFSAERLKGVDSTLKIQPAKLEDSAVYLCASSLGGQKAFFGQGTRLTVV.

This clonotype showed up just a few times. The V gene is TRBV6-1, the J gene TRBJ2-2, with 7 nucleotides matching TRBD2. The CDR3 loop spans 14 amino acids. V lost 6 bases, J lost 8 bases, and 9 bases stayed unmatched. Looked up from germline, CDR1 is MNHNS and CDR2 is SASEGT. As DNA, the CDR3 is TGTGCCAGCAGATCAGCGATAGCGGGTGGGGAGCTGTTTTTT. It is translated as CASRSAIAGGELFF.

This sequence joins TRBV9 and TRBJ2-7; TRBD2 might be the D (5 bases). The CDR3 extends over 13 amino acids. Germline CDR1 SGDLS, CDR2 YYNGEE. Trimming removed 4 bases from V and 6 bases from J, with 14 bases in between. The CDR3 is CASSPGNPREQYF. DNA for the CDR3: TGTGCCAGCAGCCCCGGGAACCCCCGCGAGCAGTACTTC.

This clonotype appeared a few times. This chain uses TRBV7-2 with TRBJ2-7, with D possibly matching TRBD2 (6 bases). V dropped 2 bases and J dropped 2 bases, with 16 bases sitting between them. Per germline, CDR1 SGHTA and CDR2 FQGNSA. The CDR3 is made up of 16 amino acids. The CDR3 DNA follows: TGTGCCAGCAGCTTAAGTCCGGAAGCGGGCCCCTACGAGCAGTACTTC. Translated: CASSLSPEAGPYEQYF. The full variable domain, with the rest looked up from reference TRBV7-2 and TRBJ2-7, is GAGVSQSPSNKVTEKGKDVELRCDPISGHTALYWYRQSLGQGLEFLIYFQGNSAPDKSGLPSDRFSAERTGGSVSTLTIQRTQQEDSAVYLCASSLSPEAGPYEQYFGPGTRLTVT.

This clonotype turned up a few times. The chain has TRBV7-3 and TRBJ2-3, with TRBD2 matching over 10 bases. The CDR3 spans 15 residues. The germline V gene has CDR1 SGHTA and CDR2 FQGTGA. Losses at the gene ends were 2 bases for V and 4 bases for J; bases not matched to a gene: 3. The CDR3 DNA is TGTGCCAGCAGCTTATCTAGCGGGAGTTCAGATACGCAGTATTTT. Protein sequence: CASSLSSGSSDTQYF.

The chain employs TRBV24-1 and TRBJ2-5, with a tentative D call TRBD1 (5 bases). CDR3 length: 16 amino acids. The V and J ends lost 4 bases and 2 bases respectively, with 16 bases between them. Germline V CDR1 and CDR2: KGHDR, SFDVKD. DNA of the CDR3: TGTGCCACCAGTGACTCAGGGCAGGGCCAGCAAGAGACCCAGTACTTC. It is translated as CATSDSGQGQQETQYF.

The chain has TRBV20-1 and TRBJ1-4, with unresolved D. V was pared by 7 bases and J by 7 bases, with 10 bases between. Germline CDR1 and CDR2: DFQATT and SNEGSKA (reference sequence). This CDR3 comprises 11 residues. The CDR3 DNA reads TGCAGTGGGCAGAGTGGTGAAAAACTGTTTTTT. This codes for CSGQSGEKLFF.

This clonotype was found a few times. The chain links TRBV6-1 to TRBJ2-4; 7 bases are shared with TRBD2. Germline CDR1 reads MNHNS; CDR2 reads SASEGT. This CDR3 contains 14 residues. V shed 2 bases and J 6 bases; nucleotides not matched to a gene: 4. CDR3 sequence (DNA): TGTGCCAGCAGTGAATGGGGAGGGAGAAACATTCAGTACTTC. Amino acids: CASSEWGGRNIQYF.

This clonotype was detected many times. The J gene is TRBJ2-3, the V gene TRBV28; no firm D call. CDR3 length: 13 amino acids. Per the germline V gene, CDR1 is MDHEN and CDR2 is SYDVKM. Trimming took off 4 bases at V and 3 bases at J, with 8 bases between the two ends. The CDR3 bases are TGTGCCAGCAGTTCCCTCCAAACAGATACGCAGTATTTT. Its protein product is CASSSLQTDTQYF.

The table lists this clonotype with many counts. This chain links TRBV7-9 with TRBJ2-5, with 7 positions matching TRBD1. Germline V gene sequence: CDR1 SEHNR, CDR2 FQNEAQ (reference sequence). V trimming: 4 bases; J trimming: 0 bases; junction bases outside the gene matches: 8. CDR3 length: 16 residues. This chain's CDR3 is CASSSWTGSHQETQYF. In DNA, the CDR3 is TGTGCCAGCAGCTCCTGGACAGGCTCCCACCAAGAGACCCAGTACTTC.

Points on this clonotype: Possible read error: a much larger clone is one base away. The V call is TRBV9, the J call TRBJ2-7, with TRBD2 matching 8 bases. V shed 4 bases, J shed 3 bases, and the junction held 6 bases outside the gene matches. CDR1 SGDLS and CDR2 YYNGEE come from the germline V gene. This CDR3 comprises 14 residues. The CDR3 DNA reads TGTGCCAGCAGCCCCCCGGGACTAGGCTACGAGCAGTACTTC. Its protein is CASSPPGLGYEQYF.

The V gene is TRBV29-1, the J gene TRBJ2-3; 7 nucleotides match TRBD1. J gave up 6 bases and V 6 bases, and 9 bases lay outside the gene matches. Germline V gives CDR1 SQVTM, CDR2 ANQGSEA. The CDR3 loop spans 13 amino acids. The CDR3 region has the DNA TGCAGCGTCGGAAAAGGGGGCGATGATACGCAGTATTTT. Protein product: CSVGKGGDDTQYF.

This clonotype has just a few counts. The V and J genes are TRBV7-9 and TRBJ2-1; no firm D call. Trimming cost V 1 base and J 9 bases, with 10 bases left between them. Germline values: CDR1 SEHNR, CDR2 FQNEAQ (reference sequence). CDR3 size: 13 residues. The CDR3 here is CASSLGASSEQFF. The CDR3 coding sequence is TGTGCCAGCAGCTTAGGTGCCAGTAGTGAGCAGTTCTTC.

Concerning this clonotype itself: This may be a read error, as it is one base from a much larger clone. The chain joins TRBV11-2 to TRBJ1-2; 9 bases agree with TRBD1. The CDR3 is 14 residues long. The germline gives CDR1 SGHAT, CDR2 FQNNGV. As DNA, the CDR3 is TGTGTCAGCAGCGCCGGGACAGGGCTTTATGGCTACACCTTC. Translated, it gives CVSSAGTGLYGYTF. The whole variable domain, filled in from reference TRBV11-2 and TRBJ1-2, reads EAGVAQSPRYKIIEKRQSVAFWCNPISGHATLYWYQQILGQGPKLLIQFQNNGVVDDSQLPKDRFSAERLKGVDSTLKIQPAKLEDSAVYLCVSSAGTGLYGYTFGSGTRLTVV.

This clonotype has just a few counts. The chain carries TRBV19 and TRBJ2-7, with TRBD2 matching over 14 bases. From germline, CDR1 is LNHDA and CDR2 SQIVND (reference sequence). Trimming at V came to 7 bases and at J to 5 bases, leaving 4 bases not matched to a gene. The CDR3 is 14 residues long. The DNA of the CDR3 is TGTGCCAGTAAGGGACTAGCGGGAGCCCACGAGCAGTACTTC. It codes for CASKGLAGAHEQYF. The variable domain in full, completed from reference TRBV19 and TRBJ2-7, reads DGGITQSPKYLFRKEGQNVTLSCEQNLNHDAMYWYRQDPGQGLRLIYYSQIVNDFQKGDIAEGYSVSREKKESFPLTVTSAQKNPTAFYLCASKGLAGAHEQYFGPGTRLTVT.